The 31 T cell receptor beta chains presented below share a single source sample, sequenced in a study of control samples from healthy donors and cancer patients (dated by TCRdb to between 2020 and 2021). Libraries were made using the immunoSEQ multiplex PCR assay. TCRdb limited this immuneACCESS table to in-frame rearrangements with V and J called. A share of clones is missing; checked studies link under half to unresolved V genes, and the rest is unexplained. The sample yields 40,000 or so clones; around four fifths were counted once. Together, the top ten hold about 22% of the sample. Source material: PBMCs. Every receptor here comes from an older woman with lung cancer.

The J gene is TRBJ2-5, the V gene TRBV14, with 11 bases fitting TRBD2. V lost 4 bases and J lost 5; bases outside the gene matches: 6. The CDR3 contains 15 residues. Germline assignment: CDR1 SGHDN and CDR2 FVKESK. The DNA of the CDR3 is TGTGCCAGCAGCCTTCCTAGCGGGGGGCTCGAGACCCAGTACTTC. It specifies CASSLPSGGLETQYF.

The rearrangement joins TRBV29-1 to TRBJ1-5; D may be TRBD1 (6 bases). Germline CDR1 and CDR2: SQVTM and ANQGSEA. The CDR3 has 13 residues. V was pared by 4 bases and J by 5 bases, with 12 bases between. The CDR3 protein is CSVAEGGDQPQHF. In DNA, the CDR3 is TGCAGCGTTGCGGAGGGGGGAGATCAGCCCCAGCATTTT.

This clone is medium-sized in the sample. V and J are TRBV5-5 and TRBJ1-2; tentative D call: TRBD1 (6 bases). V lost 1 base and J 5 bases, leaving 9 bases between the germline ends. The CDR3 totals 13 residues. Germline CDR1 SGHKS, CDR2 YYEKEE (reference sequence). This CDR3 is CASSLTGSYGYTF. In DNA form, the CDR3 reads TGTGCCAGCAGCTTGACAGGGTCATATGGCTACACCTTC.

This rearrangement joins TRBV5-8 to TRBJ1-1; perhaps TRBD1 as D (6 bases). Trimming removed 4 bases from V and 5 bases from J, with 12 bases in between. Germline values: CDR1 SGHTS, CDR2 YDEGEE. The CDR3 loop spans 13 amino acids. The CDR3 here is CASSPSQGTEAFF. The CDR3 DNA is TGTGCCAGCAGCCCCAGTCAGGGGACTGAAGCTTTCTTT.

The V call is TRBV19, the J call TRBJ2-1, with TRBD1 identical over 7 bases. This CDR3 spans 14 amino acids. After removal of 9 bases from V and 6 bases from J, the junction contained 11 bases not matched to a gene. Per the germline V gene, CDR1 is LNHDA and CDR2 is SQIVND (reference sequence). The CDR3 DNA reads TGTGCCAGCGAACGACAGGGTTTAAGCAATGAGCAGTTCTTC. It codes for CASERQGLSNEQFF.

V and J are TRBV6-5 and TRBJ2-5, with D hard to call. Between the trimmed V and J ends, which lost 5 bases and 2 bases, there was a span of 3 bases. The germline CDR1 and CDR2 sequences are MNHEY and SVGAGI. The CDR3 length is 11 residues. CDR3 DNA sequence: TGTGCCAGCAGTAATCAAGAGACCCAGTACTTC. Encoded protein: CASSNQETQYF.

This clone turned up a few times. V usage is TRBV18 and J usage is TRBJ2-3, with a weak D call TRBD2 (6 bases). CDR3 length equals 16 residues. V lost 3 bases and J lost 0, with 13 bases in between. Germline-derived CDR1 and CDR2 are KGHSH and LQKENI. The DNA of the CDR3 is TGTGCCAGCTCACCCCGGGACTCGCTAAGCACAGATACGCAGTATTTT. Amino acid sequence: CASSPRDSLSTDTQYF.

This chain connects TRBV19 to TRBJ1-1; D remains unclear. The germline V and J ends were trimmed by 10 bases and 0 bases, with 18 bases remaining between them. Germline CDR1 is LNHDA and CDR2 is SQIVND (reference sequence). CDR3 length: 15 residues. The CDR3: CATRAGGDLNTEAFF. In DNA form, the CDR3 reads TGTGCCACCCGAGCGGGAGGTGATTTGAACACTGAAGCTTTCTTT.

The rearrangement joins TRBV5-4 to TRBJ1-5; TRBD1 might be the D (5 bases). This CDR3 comprises 14 residues. Trimming removed 2 bases at V and 4 bases at J, with 10 bases between. Germline loops: CDR1 SGHNT, CDR2 YYREEE (reference sequence). CDR3 bases: TGTGCCAGCAGCTTTGACAGAGATAATCAGCCCCAGCATTTT. This codes for CASSFDRDNQPQHF.

V is TRBV4-1 and J is TRBJ1-3; TRBD1 might be the D (6 bases). This CDR3 contains 16 residues. Trimming pared 5 bases from V and 0 bases from J, leaving 14 bases between. CDR1 is MGHRA and CDR2 is YSYEKL in the germline V gene. CDR3 protein: CASSNPTGYSGNTIYF. CDR3 sequence (DNA): TGCGCCAGCAGCAACCCGACAGGATACTCTGGAAACACCATATATTTT.

The chain employs TRBV30 and TRBJ1-1; D gene unclear. This CDR3 contains 11 residues. The germline V gene has CDR1 GTSNPN and CDR2 SVGIG (reference sequence). Here the CDR3 DNA reads TGTGCAGGCAGACTGAACACTGAAGCTTTCTTT. Translated: CAGRLNTEAFF.

A single count supports this clone. The CDR3 region has the DNA TGCGCCAGCAGCTTGGGGGTCTCAGGGAACACTGAAGCTTTCTTT. It is translated as CASSLGVSGNTEAFF. The chain employs TRBV5-1 and TRBJ1-1; D call uncertain. Germline V gives CDR1 SGHRS, CDR2 YFSETQ. CDR3 length: 15 residues. The germline V and J ends were trimmed by 0 bases and 1 base, with 10 bases remaining between them.

The CDR3 protein is CASSFPGGETQYF. The CDR3 DNA reads TGTGCCAGCAGCTTCCCGGGAGGGGAGACCCAGTACTTC. The V and J genes are TRBV11-3 and TRBJ2-5, with 8 bases that match TRBD2. V gave up 3 bases and J gave up 5 bases; unmatched junction bases: 2. The CDR3 has 13 residues. In germline, CDR1 is SGHNT, CDR2 YENEEA. The whole variable domain, filled in from reference TRBV11-3 and TRBJ2-5, reads EAGVVQSPRYKIIEKKQPVAFWCNPISGHNTLYWYLQNLGQGPELLIRYENEEAVDDSQLPKDRFSAERLKGVDSTLKIQPAELGDSAVYLCASSFPGGETQYFGPGTRLLVL.

The chain combines TRBV6-5 with TRBJ1-1; D is unclear. The CDR3 covers 14 residues. The V gene lost 8 bases and the J gene lost 2 bases, with 15 bases spanning the gap. Per germline, CDR1 MNHEY and CDR2 SVGAGI. The CDR3: CASFPRGGNTEAFF. The CDR3 DNA reads as TGTGCCAGCTTCCCTCGGGGAGGCAACACTGAAGCTTTCTTT.

The chain couples TRBV5-5 to TRBJ1-1, with D maybe TRBD1 (5 bases). The length of the CDR3 is 13 residues. From germline, CDR1 is SGHKS and CDR2 YYEKEE (reference sequence). The V end lost 4 bases, the J end lost 5 bases, and 12 bases lay between the germline ends. CDR3 bases: TGTGCCAGCAGCCCATCCGGGGCAACTGAAGCTTTCTTT. This encodes CASSPSGATEAFF. Full variable domain (missing parts from reference TRBV5-5 and TRBJ1-1): DAGVTQSPTHLIKTRGQQVTLRCSPISGHKSVSWYQQVLGQGPQFIFQYYEKEERGRGNFPDRFSARQFPNYSSELNVNALLLGDSALYLCASSPSGATEAFFGQGTRLTVV.

V is TRBV6-5 and J is TRBJ2-6; D is ambiguous. The CDR3 spans 13 residues. V was trimmed by 9 bases and J by 1 base, leaving 7 bases between them. CDR1 is MNHEY, CDR2 SVGAGI, per germline. The CDR3 loop is CASISSGANVLTF. DNA of the CDR3: TGTGCCAGTATTTCTTCTGGGGCCAACGTCCTGACTTTC.

The chain links TRBV6-5 to TRBJ1-2, with D unclear. The CDR3 runs 13 residues. The V end was cut by 8 bases, the J end by 4 bases, with 14 bases between. Germline CDR1 and CDR2: MNHEY and SVGAGI. CDR3 amino acids: CASLRAGIYGYTF. CDR3 DNA sequence: TGTGCCAGCCTTCGGGCGGGGATCTATGGCTACACCTTC.

The rearrangement joins TRBV20-1 to TRBJ2-3; the D gene is possibly TRBD1 (6 bases). Trimming removed 4 bases at V and 4 bases at J, with 6 bases between. This CDR3 is built from 11 residues. Germline CDR1 and CDR2: DFQATT and SNEGSKA (reference sequence). The CDR3 loop reads CSAKGADTQYF. DNA for the CDR3: TGCAGTGCTAAGGGGGCAGATACGCAGTATTTT.

The V and J genes are TRBV19 and TRBJ2-7, with D perhaps TRBD1 (6 bases). CDR3 size: 13 residues. Germline CDR1 reads LNHDA; CDR2 reads SQIVND (reference sequence). V was shortened by 5 bases and J by 5 bases, with 13 bases between the two germline ends. The CDR3 is CASSHNRVNEQYF. The CDR3 nucleotides are TGTGCCAGTAGTCATAACAGGGTAAACGAGCAGTACTTC.

The V call is TRBV6-5, the J call TRBJ2-4; 7 nucleotides match TRBD2. The germline gives CDR1 MNHEY, CDR2 SVGAGI. J was trimmed by 8 bases and V by 8 bases; bases with no gene match: 15. The length of the CDR3 is 15 residues. The CDR3 spells CASRGLVNQEDIQYF. The CDR3 DNA is TGTGCCAGCCGAGGACTAGTTAATCAGGAAGACATTCAGTACTTC.

The chain recombines TRBV27 with TRBJ2-1, with D perhaps given as TRBD1 or TRBD2 (5 bases each). From germline, CDR1 is MNHEY and CDR2 SMNVEV (reference sequence). The CDR3 spans 15 residues. Trimming took 2 bases from V and 3 from J, leaving 11 bases between them. Here the CDR3 DNA reads TGTGCCAGCAGTTTAGGGGACCCTTTCTACAATGAGCAGTTCTTC. This gives the protein CASSLGDPFYNEQFF.

The chain is built from TRBV7-3 and TRBJ2-5, with D unresolved. The V gene's germline CDR1 is SGHTA and CDR2 FQGTGA. The V gene lost 2 bases and the J gene lost 5 bases, with 9 bases spanning the gap. The CDR3 has 13 amino acids. The CDR3: CASSLGGRETQYF. CDR3 DNA: TGTGCCAGCAGCTTAGGCGGCCGCGAGACCCAGTACTTC.

V gene TRBV7-6 combines with J gene TRBJ1-2; unclear D gene. Germline CDR1 reads SGHVS; CDR2 reads FNYEAQ. Trimming pared 5 bases from V and 3 bases from J, leaving 10 bases between. CDR3 length: 13 residues. CDR3 DNA: TGTGCCAGCAGCCAGCCAGGAGACTATGGCTACACCTTC. Protein sequence: CASSQPGDYGYTF. Using reference TRBV7-6 and TRBJ1-2 for the parts outside the CDR3, the full variable domain is GAGVSQSPRYKVTKRGQDVALRCDPISGHVSLYWYRQALGQGPEFLTYFNYEAQQDKSGLPNDRFSAERPEGSISTLTIQRTEQRDSAMYRCASSQPGDYGYTFGSGTRLTVV.

The chain couples TRBV12-3 or TRBV12-4 to TRBJ1-2; D not resolved. This CDR3 is built from 13 residues. With 7 bases removed from V and 4 bases from J, the gap between germline ends came to 13 bases. The CDR3 loop is CASTRPGLYGYTF. The CDR3 nucleotides are TGTGCCAGCACCCGGCCAGGCCTCTATGGCTACACCTTC.

The genes are TRBV5-1 and TRBJ2-3; D is unresolved. The CDR3 extends over 11 amino acids. Trimming left V 6 bases short and J 6 bases short, with 8 bases between. Germline-derived CDR1 and CDR2 are SGHRS and YFSETQ. For the CDR3, the DNA is TGCGCCAGCACGTCCTCGGATACGCAGTATTTT. It is translated as CASTSSDTQYF.

Points on this clone: In the same sample, other DNA sequences code for this CDR3. This rearrangement joins TRBV19 to TRBJ1-2, with a tentative D call TRBD1 (5 bases). The germline CDR1 and CDR2 sequences are LNHDA and SQIVND (reference sequence). Trimming took off 4 bases at V and 2 bases at J, with 8 bases between the two ends. The CDR3 consists of 13 residues. The CDR3 DNA reads TGTGCCAGTAGTAAGCAGGGCAACTATGGCTACACCTTC. It translates to CASSKQGNYGYTF.

The gene calls are TRBV6-6 and TRBJ2-7; TRBD2 agrees at 11 bases. The CDR3 extends over 12 amino acids. The germline CDR1 and CDR2 sequences are MNHNY and SVGAGI (reference sequence). With V trimmed by 6 bases and J by 6 bases, 1 base remained unmatched. CDR3 in amino acids: CASSLAGGEQYF. CDR3 DNA sequence: TGTGCCAGCAGCCTAGCGGGAGGCGAGCAGTACTTC.

The J gene is TRBJ1-1, the V gene TRBV9, with D unresolved. CDR1 and CDR2 from the germline V gene are SGDLS and YYNGEE. Trimming removed 2 bases from V and 4 bases from J, with 15 bases in between. The CDR3 contains 15 residues. The CDR3 loop reads CASSVDSHLSTEAFF. CDR3 DNA: TGTGCCAGCAGCGTCGATTCCCACCTGAGCACTGAAGCTTTCTTT.

This chain joins TRBV28 and TRBJ2-3; no clear D gene. V lost 6 bases and J 3 bases, leaving 16 bases between the germline ends. CDR3 length equals 15 residues. Germline V gives CDR1 MDHEN, CDR2 SYDVKM. CDR3 amino acids: CASSSGPDETDTQYF. For the CDR3, the DNA is TGTGCCAGCAGCTCGGGCCCCGACGAGACAGATACGCAGTATTTT.

The chain employs TRBV18 and TRBJ1-2; 8 nucleotides line up with TRBD1. Germline CDR1 and CDR2: KGHSH and LQKENI. Trimming cost V 3 bases and J 8 bases; bases outside gene matches: 8. The CDR3 spans 14 residues. This CDR3 reads CASSPDRGGRGYTF. In DNA form, the CDR3 reads TGTGCCAGCTCACCTGACAGGGGAGGTAGAGGCTACACCTTC.

This CDR3 is CASRESSEAFF. In nucleotides, the CDR3 is TGTGCCAGCAGAGAGAGCAGCGAAGCTTTCTTT. The rearrangement links TRBV2 to TRBJ1-1; D is uncertain. There are 11 residues in the CDR3. Germline loops: CDR1 SNHLY, CDR2 FYNNEI. V was shortened by 6 bases and J by 8 bases, with 10 bases between the two germline ends.